These 9 T cell receptor beta chains were sequenced from one sample in a study of spatial heterogeneity in lung cancer. Each CDR3 protein is one row after TCRdb ran MiXCR on the 5' RACE reads. The table lists fewer than 9,000 distinct CDR3 sequences, 7% of them singletons. These receptors have no identified antigens. Time point indicated: sample taken at primary tumor resection. Study-wide results and limits: Within tumors, counts of expanded alpha and beta TCRs tracked tumor mutation counts.

This material consisted of lung tumor tissue, taken at surgery. The receptors here all came from a female donor with early-stage non-small cell lung cancer.

This clonotype was detected many times. The rearrangement joins TRBV6-4 to TRBJ2-2; a weak D match, TRBD2 (6 bases). Germline CDR1 reads MRHNA; CDR2 reads SNTAGT. The ends were cut back, 4 bases at V and 6 bases at J, with 15 bases in the middle. The CDR3 has 15 residues. CDR3 sequence (DNA): TGTGCCAGCAGTGTGGATCGCGGGACGCCCGGGGAGCTGTTTTTT. This translates into CASSVDRGTPGELFF.

This clonotype was counted ten times or more. V is TRBV14 and J is TRBJ2-2; a weak D match, TRBD1 (6 bases). The germline V gene has CDR1 SGHDN and CDR2 FVKESK. This CDR3 contains 16 residues. Trimming stripped 4 bases from V and 0 bases from J, with 12 bases between. The CDR3 bases are TGTGCCAGCAGCCGAAAGACAGGTTCGAACACCGGGGAGCTGTTTTTT. Its translation: CASSRKTGSNTGELFF.

This clonotype was observed a handful of times. V and J are TRBV6-6 and TRBJ1-1; no definite D call. This CDR3 has 12 residues. Trimming pared 0 bases from V and 4 bases from J, leaving 3 bases between. CDR1 is MNHNY, CDR2 SVGAGI, per germline (reference sequence). The CDR3 sequence: CASSYSSTEAFF. CDR3 DNA: TGTGCCAGCAGTTACTCGAGCACTGAAGCTTTCTTT.

This clonotype occurred many times. V usage is TRBV4-1 and J usage is TRBJ1-2; TRBD1 might be the D (6 bases). This CDR3 comprises 15 residues. Germline V gene sequence: CDR1 MGHRA, CDR2 YSYEKL. The V end was cut by 3 bases, the J end by 2 bases, with 13 bases between. CDR3 loop: CASSQEPTGNYGYTF. Here the CDR3 DNA reads TGCGCCAGCAGCCAGGAACCTACAGGGAACTATGGCTACACCTTC.

This clonotype was counted at least ten times. V and J are TRBV10-3 and TRBJ2-1; 9 bases are shared with TRBD1. V gave up 4 bases and J gave up 4 bases; unmatched junction bases: 2. Germline CDR1 reads ENHRY; CDR2 reads SYGVKD. This CDR3 spans 14 amino acids. The CDR3 DNA reads TGTGCCATCAGTGGTGGACAGGGGTACAATGAGCAGTTCTTC. Translated: CAISGGQGYNEQFF.

The chain is built from TRBV7-6 and TRBJ2-3, with D uncertain. The CDR3 length is 15 residues. Germline V gene sequence: CDR1 SGHVS, CDR2 FNYEAQ. V was trimmed by 10 bases and J by 0 bases, leaving 17 bases between them. DNA of the CDR3: TGTGCCATCAGATTCGGGCCCCCTAGCACAGATACGCAGTATTTT. It yields the protein CAIRFGPPSTDTQYF.

To note about this clonotype: An end of the junction does not agree with germline; a read error may underlie this. V usage is TRBV7-9 and J usage is TRBJ2-5, with unresolved D. From germline, CDR1 is SEHNR and CDR2 FQNEAQ (reference sequence). There are 14 residues in the CDR3. CDR3 protein: CASSLGPLQATQYF. For the CDR3, the DNA is TGTGCCAGCAGCCTGGGCCCCCTTCAAGCGACCCAGTACTTC.

This clonotype is labeled medium-sized. The V gene is TRBV27, the J gene TRBJ1-5; weak D call: TRBD1 (6 bases). The CDR3 contains 17 residues. Germline-derived CDR1 and CDR2 are MNHEY and SMNVEV (reference sequence). Trimming pared 6 bases from V and 1 base from J, leaving 19 bases between. CDR3 DNA sequence: TGTGCCAGCAGAATGAGGGGACAACTCAAAAGCAATCAGCCCCAGCATTTT. Translated, it gives CASRMRGQLKSNQPQHF.

This clonotype is labeled as medium-sized. The V call is TRBV29-1, the J call TRBJ2-1, with D maybe TRBD1 (6 bases). Germline CDR1 is SQVTM and CDR2 is ANQGSEA. This CDR3 spans 11 amino acids. Trimming left V 5 bases short and J 8 bases short, with 10 bases between. Written as DNA, the CDR3 is TGCAGCGTTCTGCAGGGGTATGAGCAGTTCTTC. Translating gives CSVLQGYEQFF.